This passage covers 30 T cell receptor beta chains from one sample sequenced in a study of tumour-infiltrating T cells in Burkitt lymphoma. This table comes from immunoSEQ multiplex PCR, and its TCRdb copy is limited to in-frame clones, with some not included. The table shows around 5,600 clones, with roughly a tenth occurring only once. Sample: tumor tissue. The receptors shown here come from a human donor with diffuse large B-cell lymphoma.

The CDR3 DNA reads as TGTGCCAGCAGCTTCGGGACAGGGTGGTGGCAGAGGGATTCACCCCTCCACTTT. Protein product: CASSFGTGWWQRDSPLHF. The V gene is TRBV13, the J gene TRBJ1-6; 9 nucleotides align to TRBD1. V was pared by 3 bases and J by 8 bases, with 14 bases of the junction left unmatched. The CDR3 runs 18 residues. Germline V CDR1 and CDR2: PRHDT, FYEKMQ (reference sequence).

This clone showed up just a few times. Sequence at one end of the junction differs from germline and may be a read error. The CDR3 reads CASSARQGPGAF. The DNA for the CDR3 is TGTGCCAGCAGCGCCCGACAGGGCCCGGGGGCCTTC. The J gene is TRBJ1-2, the V gene TRBV9, with 7 bases lining up with TRBD1. The CDR3 runs 12 residues. CDR1 is SGDLS and CDR2 is YYNGEE in the germline V gene. The variable domain in full, with the rest retrieved from reference TRBV9 and TRBJ1-2, is DSGVTQTPKHLITATGQRVTLRCSPRSGDLSVYWYQQSLDQGLQFLIQYYNGEERAKGNILERFSAQQFPDLHSELNLSSLELGDSALYFCASSARQGPGAFGSGTRLTVV.

V is TRBV25-1 and J is TRBJ1-5, with D tentatively TRBD1 (5 bases). CDR1 and CDR2 from the germline V gene are MGHDK and SYGVNS. Trimming removed 7 bases at V and 2 bases at J, with 6 bases between. This CDR3 spans 12 amino acids. CDR3 protein: CASTRGNQPQHF. CDR3 sequence (DNA): TGTGCCAGCACCAGGGGCAATCAGCCCCAGCATTTT.

The V gene is TRBV4-3, the J gene TRBJ2-2; D may be TRBD1 (6 bases). CDR1 and CDR2 (germline): LGHNA, YSLEER. The CDR3 loop spans 16 amino acids. The ends were cut back, 1 base at V and 4 bases at J, with 13 bases in the middle. CDR3 sequence reads: CASSQGGPGSTGELFF. In DNA, the CDR3 is TGCGCCAGCAGCCAAGGGGGGCCTGGAAGCACCGGGGAGCTGTTTTTT.

V and J are TRBV10-3 and TRBJ2-1; D may be TRBD1 (6 bases). The CDR3 has 14 residues. V shed 4 bases and J shed 7 bases, with 14 bases lying between them. CDR1 ENHRY and CDR2 SYGVKD come from the germline V gene. The CDR3 region has the DNA TGTGCCATCAGTGCCTACGGGGACAAGAATGAGCAGTTCTTC. As protein: CAISAYGDKNEQFF.

This clone has more than one count but fewer than ten. The gene calls are TRBV19 and TRBJ1-1; D is undetermined. The CDR3 is made up of 14 amino acids. Trimming took off 5 bases at V and 0 bases at J, with 10 bases between the two ends. Germline V gene lookup returns CDR1 LNHDA and CDR2 SQIVND (reference sequence). The CDR3 DNA follows: TGTGCCAGTAGTTACGCAGGATTGAACACTGAAGCTTTCTTT. Its translation: CASSYAGLNTEAFF.

This clone was observed a few times. The chain joins TRBV29-1 to TRBJ2-7; D is possibly TRBD1 (7 bases). Germline loops: CDR1 SQVTM, CDR2 ANQGSEA. V lost 3 bases, J lost 5 bases, and 11 bases lay in between. CDR3 length: 12 residues. In DNA, the CDR3 is TGCAGCGTTGATTCAGGGGGGCACGAGCAGTACTTC. This translates into CSVDSGGHEQYF.

The chain links TRBV27 to TRBJ2-7; TRBD2 aligns across 7 bases. From germline, CDR1 is MNHEY and CDR2 SMNVEV (reference sequence). The CDR3 runs 16 residues. The ends lost 3 bases at V and 6 bases at J; junction bases unmatched: 14. The CDR3, as DNA: TGTGCCAGCAGTTTTTACGGGGGGAGCCCCCTGCCCGAGCAGTACTTC. It yields the protein CASSFYGGSPLPEQYF.

The rearrangement joins TRBV2 to TRBJ2-1; perhaps TRBD2 as D (8 bases). Germline CDR1 SNHLY, CDR2 FYNNEI. The ends were cut back, 8 bases at V and 4 bases at J, with 15 bases in the middle. This CDR3 spans 14 amino acids. The CDR3 sequence: CASFGRGLYNEQFF. CDR3 nucleotides: TGTGCCAGCTTCGGGAGGGGGCTATACAATGAGCAGTTCTTC.

A few counts support this clone. The genes are TRBV2 and TRBJ1-5; 9 bases are a match to TRBD1. The germline V gene has CDR1 SNHLY and CDR2 FYNNEI. This CDR3 has 14 residues. After removal of 6 bases from V and 5 bases from J, the junction contained 5 bases not matched to a gene. In nucleotides, the CDR3 is TGTGCCAGCAGGGGGACAGGGAATTATCAGCCCCAGCATTTT. Translated, it gives CASRGTGNYQPQHF.

This clone was picked up a small number of times. The rearrangement joins TRBV5-4 to TRBJ1-2; D call uncertain. The V gene's germline CDR1 is SGHNT and CDR2 YYREEE (reference sequence). Deletions cut 1 base from V and 3 bases from J, with 4 bases between. The CDR3 length is 12 residues. CDR3 nucleotide sequence: TGTGCCAGCAGCTTGCGGGACTATGGCTACACCTTC. Translated: CASSLRDYGYTF. Based on the CDR3 plus reference TRBV5-4 and TRBJ1-2, the full variable domain is ETGVTQSPTHLIKTRGQQVTLRCSSQSGHNTVSWYQQALGQGPQFIFQYYREEENGRGNFPPRFSGLQFPNYSSELNVNALELDDSALYLCASSLRDYGYTFGSGTRLTVV.

The CDR3 sequence: CASSLTSGGTTDTQYF. The CDR3 DNA reads as TGTGCCAGCAGCTTGACTAGCGGGGGAACCACAGATACGCAGTATTTT. This rearrangement joins TRBV7-9 to TRBJ2-3; 12 bases are a match to TRBD2. CDR3 size: 16 residues. J gave up 2 bases and V 3 bases, and 3 bases lay outside the gene matches. Per the germline V gene, CDR1 is SEHNR and CDR2 is FQNEAQ (reference sequence). Drawing the rest from reference TRBV7-9 and TRBJ2-3, the complete variable domain is DTGVSQNPRHKITKRGQNVTFRCDPISEHNRLYWYRQTLGQGPEFLTYFQNEAQLEKSRLLSDRFSAERPKGSFSTLEIQRTEQGDSAMYLCASSLTSGGTTDTQYFGPGTRLTVL.

The table lists this clone with a few counts. The genes are TRBV18 and TRBJ1-5, with D tentatively TRBD1 (6 bases). Germline CDR1 KGHSH, CDR2 LQKENI. The V end was cut by 4 bases, the J end by 2 bases, with 12 bases between. The CDR3 consists of 15 residues. The CDR3 region is CASSLQGLGNQPQHF. DNA for the CDR3: TGTGCCAGCTCACTACAGGGACTAGGCAATCAGCCCCAGCATTTT.

V gene TRBV4-1 combines with J gene TRBJ2-1; 7 nucleotides align to TRBD1. Germline V lookup: CDR1 MGHRA, CDR2 YSYEKL. The CDR3 length is 16 residues. Trimming at V came to 0 bases and at J to 6 bases, leaving 8 bases not matched to a gene. This CDR3 reads CASSQDRAGGTNEQFF. The CDR3 DNA sequence: TGCGCCAGCAGCCAAGATCGGGCAGGGGGAACCAATGAGCAGTTCTTC.

The table lists this clone with a few counts. The rearrangement joins TRBV9 to TRBJ2-7; TRBD2 agrees at 11 bases. This CDR3 contains 14 residues. Germline V lookup: CDR1 SGDLS, CDR2 YYNGEE. Unmatched junction bases numbered 4, after V lost 3 bases and J lost 5 bases. CDR3: CASSGLAGYDEQYF. CDR3 nucleotides: TGTGCCAGCAGCGGACTAGCGGGGTACGACGAGCAGTACTTC.

This chain joins TRBV25-1 and TRBJ1-5, with D unresolved. The germline gives CDR1 MGHDK, CDR2 SYGVNS. V lost 1 base and J 0 bases, leaving 4 bases between the germline ends. This CDR3 spans 14 amino acids. The CDR3 spells CASSEWDSNQPQHF. CDR3 coding DNA: TGTGCCAGCAGTGAATGGGATAGCAATCAGCCCCAGCATTTT.

This clone appeared a few times. The chain combines TRBV2 with TRBJ1-6, with D unresolved. Germline CDR1 SNHLY, CDR2 FYNNEI. The ends were cut back, 5 bases at V and 3 bases at J, with 5 bases in the middle. The CDR3 loop spans 13 amino acids. Here the CDR3 reads CASSLGYNSPLHF. The DNA of the CDR3 is TGTGCCAGCAGTTTAGGCTATAATTCACCCCTCCACTTT.

A few counts support this clone. This chain joins TRBV5-8 and TRBJ1-1; D is undetermined. The V gene lost 3 bases and the J gene lost 0 bases, with 18 bases spanning the gap. CDR1 and CDR2 (germline): SGHTS, YDEGEE. The CDR3 is 17 residues long. CDR3 loop: CASSWHVVGKMNTEAFF. For the CDR3, the DNA is TGTGCCAGCAGCTGGCACGTCGTGGGCAAGATGAACACTGAAGCTTTCTTT.

The chain joins TRBV19 to TRBJ2-2; 8 bases fit TRBD1. Germline V gene data show CDR1 as LNHDA and CDR2 as SQIVND (reference sequence). V was pared by 7 bases and J by 6 bases, with 10 bases of the junction left unmatched. The CDR3 length is 15 residues. CDR3 in amino acids: CASIRTGIYAGELFF. The CDR3 DNA reads as TGTGCCAGTATTCGGACAGGGATCTACGCCGGGGAGCTGTTTTTT.

This clone was detected a few times. V and J are TRBV5-4 and TRBJ1-6; D gene unclear. The CDR3 consists of 17 residues. CDR1 is SGHNT, CDR2 YYREEE, per germline (reference sequence). V lost 4 bases to trimming and J lost 6 bases, with 20 bases between them. In DNA, the CDR3 is TGTGCCAGCAGCATAGGTAACGGAGGAAATCTTAATTCACCCCTCCACTTT. This gives the protein CASSIGNGGNLNSPLHF.

This clone was recorded a few times. The rearrangement uses TRBV30 and TRBJ1-4, with D uncertain. CDR1 and CDR2 from the germline V gene are GTSNPN and SVGIG (reference sequence). The V end lost 6 bases, the J end lost 3 bases, and 11 bases lay between the germline ends. This CDR3 has 13 amino acids. Written as DNA, the CDR3 is TGTGCCTGCGGACGGTCCTCTAATGAAAAACTGTTTTTT. Translated: CACGRSSNEKLFF. Based on the CDR3 plus reference TRBV30 and TRBJ1-4, the full variable domain is SQTIHQWPATLVQPVGSPLSLECTVEGTSNPNLYWYRQAAGRGLQLLFYSVGIGQISSEVPQNLSASRPQDRQFILSSKKLLLSDSGFYLCACGRSSNEKLFFGSGTQLSVL.

This clone has a handful of counts. DNA for the CDR3: TGTGCCAGCAGCTTAGGGGGGGGGCAGTTCTTC. Protein sequence: CASSLGGGQFF. The V and J genes are TRBV7-9 and TRBJ2-1, with 7 positions matching TRBD2. V was clipped by 1 base and J by 12 bases; unmatched bases: 0. Germline V gives CDR1 SEHNR, CDR2 FQNEAQ (reference sequence). The CDR3 contains 11 residues.

J is TRBJ1-5 and V is TRBV5-1; D is perhaps TRBD1 (6 bases). V lost 1 base and J lost 1, with 9 bases in between. There are 15 residues in the CDR3. Germline-derived CDR1 and CDR2 are SGHRS and YFSETQ. The CDR3 reads CASSLTGNSNQPQHF. The CDR3, as DNA: TGCGCCAGCAGCTTGACAGGGAACAGCAATCAGCCCCAGCATTTT.

This clone came up a few times. The chain recombines TRBV29-1 with TRBJ2-1; 11 nucleotides align to TRBD1. Germline loops: CDR1 SQVTM, CDR2 ANQGSEA. The junction had 4 bases not matched to a gene; V was cut back by 1 base and J by 8 bases. This CDR3 has 14 amino acids. The CDR3 here is CSVEGWTGGDEQFF. The CDR3 coding sequence is TGCAGCGTTGAAGGCTGGACAGGGGGCGATGAGCAGTTCTTC.

This clone turned up a few times. V is TRBV4-1 and J is TRBJ1-2, with D perhaps matching TRBD1 (5 bases). Looked up from germline, CDR1 is MGHRA and CDR2 is YSYEKL. The CDR3 has 14 residues. V was shortened by 0 bases and J by 4 bases, with 9 bases between the two germline ends. CDR3 amino acids: CASSQETGVYGYTF. The CDR3 DNA follows: TGCGCCAGCAGCCAAGAAACGGGGGTCTATGGCTACACCTTC.

This clone has only a few counts. V gene TRBV28 combines with J gene TRBJ2-5, with D perhaps being TRBD1 or TRBD2 (5 bases each). Germline loops: CDR1 MDHEN, CDR2 SYDVKM. The CDR3 sequence is 12 residues long. V was pared by 5 bases and J by 5 bases, with 9 bases between. CDR3 loop: CASSPGQETQYF. In DNA, the CDR3 is TGTGCCAGCAGTCCGGGGCAGGAGACCCAGTACTTC.

This chain uses TRBV28 with TRBJ2-3, with a possible D match to TRBD1 (6 bases). The CDR3 consists of 14 residues. CDR1 and CDR2 from the germline V gene are MDHEN and SYDVKM. V gave up 5 bases and J gave up 7 bases, with 16 bases separating them. Here the CDR3 DNA reads TGTGCCAGCAGTCCACCGACAGGAGCGAATACGCAGTATTTT. Its translation is CASSPPTGANTQYF.

This clone has only a few counts. The CDR3 sequence is CASSYGLNNEQFF. The CDR3 region has the DNA TGCGCCAGCAGTTATGGACTGAACAATGAGCAGTTCTTC. The V and J genes are TRBV5-1 and TRBJ2-1; D possibly corresponds to TRBD2 (5 bases). In germline, CDR1 is SGHRS, CDR2 YFSETQ. This CDR3 is 13 amino acids long. The V gene lost 5 bases and the J gene lost 5 bases, with 11 bases spanning the gap.

The chain couples TRBV19 to TRBJ1-2; TRBD1 is a possible D gene (6 bases). CDR3 length: 13 residues. Germline assignment: CDR1 LNHDA and CDR2 SQIVND (reference sequence). The germline V and J ends were trimmed by 7 bases and 3 bases, with 12 bases remaining between them. This chain's CDR3 is CASNREEDYGYTF. The CDR3 DNA follows: TGTGCCAGTAACAGGGAAGAGGACTATGGCTACACCTTC.

This clone has a handful of counts. This chain links TRBV7-8 with TRBJ1-2; D remains ambiguous. From germline, CDR1 is SGHVS and CDR2 FQNEAQ. V was shortened by 1 base and J by 5 bases, with 14 bases between the two germline ends. The CDR3 sequence is 15 residues long. As DNA, the CDR3 is TGTGCCAGCAGCTTAGGTGGGGTGTCGGAGTATGGCTACACCTTC. This gives the protein CASSLGGVSEYGYTF. The full variable domain, rest sourced from reference TRBV7-8 and TRBJ1-2, is GAGVSQSPRYKVAKRGQDVALRCDPISGHVSLFWYQQALGQGPEFLTYFQNEAQLDKSGLPSDRFFAERPEGSVSTLKIQRTQQEDSAVYLCASSLGGVSEYGYTFGSGTRLTVV.